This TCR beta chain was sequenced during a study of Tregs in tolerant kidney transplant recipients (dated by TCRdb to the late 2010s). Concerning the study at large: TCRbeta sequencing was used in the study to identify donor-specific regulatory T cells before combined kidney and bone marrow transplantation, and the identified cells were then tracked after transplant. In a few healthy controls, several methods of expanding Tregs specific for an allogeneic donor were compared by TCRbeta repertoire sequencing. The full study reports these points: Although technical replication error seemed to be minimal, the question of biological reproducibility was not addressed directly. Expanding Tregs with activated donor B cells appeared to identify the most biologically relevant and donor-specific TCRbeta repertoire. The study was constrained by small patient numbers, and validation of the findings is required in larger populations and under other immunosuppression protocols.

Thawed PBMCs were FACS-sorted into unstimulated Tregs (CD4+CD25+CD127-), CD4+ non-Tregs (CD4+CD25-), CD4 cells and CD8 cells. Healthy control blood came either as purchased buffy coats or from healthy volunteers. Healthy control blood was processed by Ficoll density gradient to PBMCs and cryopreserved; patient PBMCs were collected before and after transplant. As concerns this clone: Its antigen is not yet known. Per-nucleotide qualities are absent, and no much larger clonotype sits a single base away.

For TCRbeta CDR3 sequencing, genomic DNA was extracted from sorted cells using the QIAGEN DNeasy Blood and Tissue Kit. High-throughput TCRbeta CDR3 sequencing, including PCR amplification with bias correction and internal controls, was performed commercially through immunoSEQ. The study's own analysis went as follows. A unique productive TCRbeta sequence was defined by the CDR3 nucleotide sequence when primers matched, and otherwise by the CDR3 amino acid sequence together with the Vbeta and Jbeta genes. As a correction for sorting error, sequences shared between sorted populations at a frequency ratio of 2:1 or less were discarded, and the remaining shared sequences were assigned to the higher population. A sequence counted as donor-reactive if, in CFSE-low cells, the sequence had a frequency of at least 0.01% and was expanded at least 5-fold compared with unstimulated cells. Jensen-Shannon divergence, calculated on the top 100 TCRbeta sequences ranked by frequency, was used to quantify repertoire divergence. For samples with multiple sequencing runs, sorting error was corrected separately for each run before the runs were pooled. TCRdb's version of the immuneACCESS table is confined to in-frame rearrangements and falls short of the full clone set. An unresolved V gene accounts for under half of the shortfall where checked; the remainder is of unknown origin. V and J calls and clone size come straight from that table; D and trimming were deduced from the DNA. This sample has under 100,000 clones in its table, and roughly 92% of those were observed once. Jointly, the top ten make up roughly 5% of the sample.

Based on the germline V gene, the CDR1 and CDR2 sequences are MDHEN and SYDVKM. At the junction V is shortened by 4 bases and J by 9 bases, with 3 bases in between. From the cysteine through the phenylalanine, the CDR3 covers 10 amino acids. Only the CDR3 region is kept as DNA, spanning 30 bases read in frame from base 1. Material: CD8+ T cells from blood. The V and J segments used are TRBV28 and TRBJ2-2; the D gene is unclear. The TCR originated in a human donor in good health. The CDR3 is CASSSRELFF. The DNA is TGTGCCAGCAGTTCCCGGGAGCTGTTTTTT.